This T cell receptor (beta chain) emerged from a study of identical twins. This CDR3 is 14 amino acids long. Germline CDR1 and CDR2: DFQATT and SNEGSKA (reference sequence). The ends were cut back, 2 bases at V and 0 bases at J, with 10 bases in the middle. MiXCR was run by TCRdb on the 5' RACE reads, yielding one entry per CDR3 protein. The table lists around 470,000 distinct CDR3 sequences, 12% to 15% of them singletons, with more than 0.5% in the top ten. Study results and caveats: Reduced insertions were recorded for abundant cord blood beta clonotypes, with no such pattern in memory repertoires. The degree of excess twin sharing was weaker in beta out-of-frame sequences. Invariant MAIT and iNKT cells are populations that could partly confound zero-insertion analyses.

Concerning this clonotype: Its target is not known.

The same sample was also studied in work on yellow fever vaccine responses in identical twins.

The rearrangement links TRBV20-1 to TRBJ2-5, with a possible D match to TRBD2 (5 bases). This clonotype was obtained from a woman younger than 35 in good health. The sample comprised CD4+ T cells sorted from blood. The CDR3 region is CSARSQDYQETQYF. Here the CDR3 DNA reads TGCAGTGCTAGAAGCCAGGACTACCAAGAGACCCAGTACTTC.